Included here is one TCR beta chain sequence, with context. This sample was taken from a study of blood T cell repertoires in COVID-19. Authors' methods: Nucleated cell number was recorded as an estimate derived from reference gene primer amplification. Sequenced by immunoSEQ multiplex PCR; TCRdb stores in-frame clones only, minus some. V, J and clone size are those of that table, while D and trimming were read from the DNA. The table shows a few hundred thousand clones, with 88% occurring only once. Trimming removed 5 bases from V and 8 bases from J; junction bases left unmatched: 7. Germline V gene data show CDR1 as SGHNT and CDR2 as YENEEA. The CDR3 runs to 15 residues.

Sequencing was done on a sample of peripheral blood. This receptor was taken from a man aged 18-30 years with active or convalescent COVID-19. This chain uses TRBV11-3 with TRBJ2-1, with 12 bases aligning to TRBD1. The CDR3 DNA follows: TGTGCCAGCAGCCAGGCCGGGACAGGGGGCGATGAGCAGTTCTTC. This codes for CASSQAGTGGDEQFF.